The clone carrying this T cell receptor (beta chain) was observed a handful of times. Its antigen is unknown. These data originate in a study of CD8 T cells in ankylosing spondylitis. The study's findings and limits: The authors reported significant enrichment of disease-linked clones in matched ankylosing spondylitis synovial fluid. A motif in TCR beta, a set of roughly eight highly homologous variants, appeared characteristic of ankylosing spondylitis blood. Past research had described some motif variants in reactive arthritis synovial fluid and blood.

Quantitative molecular-barcoded 5'-RACE generated the TCR beta libraries. TCRdb recomputed calls from the 5' RACE reads with MiXCR, one row per CDR3 protein. The sample has about 140,000 distinct CDR3 sequences; roughly an eighth are singletons. Germline V CDR1 and CDR2: MDHEN, SYDVKM. V lost 4 bases and J 3 bases, leaving 20 bases between the germline ends. This CDR3 contains 17 residues. The genes are TRBV28 and TRBJ2-3; the D call may be TRBD1 or TRBD2 (6 bases each). The sample taken for sequencing was blood, either unsorted or a sorted T cell fraction (not recorded which). This sequence was found in a female donor with ankylosing spondylitis or in good health (not recorded which). The chain's CDR3 is CASSSASGGQGTDTQYF. The CDR3 DNA follows: TGTGCCAGCAGTTCCGCTTCAGGAGGGCAGGGGACAGATACGCAGTATTTT.